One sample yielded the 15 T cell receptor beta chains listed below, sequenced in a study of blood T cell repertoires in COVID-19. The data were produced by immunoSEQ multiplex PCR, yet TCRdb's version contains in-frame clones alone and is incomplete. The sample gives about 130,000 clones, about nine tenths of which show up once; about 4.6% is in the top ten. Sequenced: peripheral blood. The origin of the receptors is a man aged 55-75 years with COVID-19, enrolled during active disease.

The CDR3 is CASSLARAEAGGYYEQYF. CDR3 coding DNA: TGCGCCAGCAGCTTGGCCCGGGCAGAGGCGGGAGGGTACTACGAGCAGTACTTC. This sequence joins TRBV5-1 and TRBJ2-7, with 9 nucleotides matching TRBD2. V was clipped by 0 bases and J by 3 bases; unmatched bases: 13. From germline, CDR1 is SGHRS and CDR2 YFSETQ. This CDR3 contains 18 residues.

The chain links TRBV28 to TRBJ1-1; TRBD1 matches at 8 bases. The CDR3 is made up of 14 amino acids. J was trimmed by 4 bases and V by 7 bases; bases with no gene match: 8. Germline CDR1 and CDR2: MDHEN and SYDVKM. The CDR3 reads CASIPQGEGTEAFF. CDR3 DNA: TGTGCCAGCATCCCACAGGGGGAGGGCACTGAAGCTTTCTTT. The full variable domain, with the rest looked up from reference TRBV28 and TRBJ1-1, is DVKVTQSSRYLVKRTGEKVFLECVQDMDHENMFWYRQDPGLGLRLIYFSYDVKMKEKGDIPEGYSVSREKKERFSLILESASTNQTSMYLCASIPQGEGTEAFFGQGTRLTVV.

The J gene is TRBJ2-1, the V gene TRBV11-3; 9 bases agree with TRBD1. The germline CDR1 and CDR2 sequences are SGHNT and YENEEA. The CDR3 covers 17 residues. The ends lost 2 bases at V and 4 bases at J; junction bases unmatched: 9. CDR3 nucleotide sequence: TGTGCCAGCAGCTTAAGGGGTCGGGACAGGGTTTACAATGAGCAGTTCTTC. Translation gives CASSLRGRDRVYNEQFF.

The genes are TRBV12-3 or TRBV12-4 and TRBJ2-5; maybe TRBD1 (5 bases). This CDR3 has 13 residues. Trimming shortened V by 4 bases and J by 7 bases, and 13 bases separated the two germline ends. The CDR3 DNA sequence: TGTGCCAGCAGTTCAGGGTCCTTGGGGACCCAGTACTTC. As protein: CASSSGSLGTQYF.

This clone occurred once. CDR3 nucleotide sequence: TGTGCCAGCAGCCCCCTAGCGGGAGGGACCGGGGAGCTGTTTTTT. It translates to CASSPLAGGTGELFF. This rearrangement joins TRBV7-3 to TRBJ2-2; 12 nucleotides match TRBD2. The junction had 3 bases not matched to a gene; V was cut back by 5 bases and J by 5 bases. Germline CDR1 SGHTA, CDR2 FQGTGA. The CDR3 has 15 amino acids.

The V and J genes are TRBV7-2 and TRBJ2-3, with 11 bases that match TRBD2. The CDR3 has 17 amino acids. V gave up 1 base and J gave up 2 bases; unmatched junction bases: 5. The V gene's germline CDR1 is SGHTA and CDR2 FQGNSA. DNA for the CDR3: TGTGCCAGCAGCTTAGGACTAGCGGGGTGGAACACAGATACGCAGTATTTT. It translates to CASSLGLAGWNTDTQYF.

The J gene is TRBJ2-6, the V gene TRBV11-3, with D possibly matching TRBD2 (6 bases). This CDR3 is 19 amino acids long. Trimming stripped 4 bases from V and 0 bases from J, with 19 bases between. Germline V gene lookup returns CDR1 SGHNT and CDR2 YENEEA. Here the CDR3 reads CASSSDSGLGGSGANVLTF. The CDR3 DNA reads TGTGCCAGCAGCTCCGACAGCGGCCTGGGGGGCTCTGGGGCCAACGTCCTGACTTTC.

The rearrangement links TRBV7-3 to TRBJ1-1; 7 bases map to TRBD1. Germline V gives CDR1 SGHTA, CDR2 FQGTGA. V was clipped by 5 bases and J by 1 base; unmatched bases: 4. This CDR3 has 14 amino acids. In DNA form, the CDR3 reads TGTGCCAGCAGCCCCGGGACAGCGAACACTGAAGCTTTCTTT. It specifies CASSPGTANTEAFF.

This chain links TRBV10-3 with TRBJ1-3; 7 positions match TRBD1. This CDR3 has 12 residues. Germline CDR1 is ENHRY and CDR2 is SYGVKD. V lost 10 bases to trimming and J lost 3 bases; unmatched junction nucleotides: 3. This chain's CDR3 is CATGQDGNTIYF. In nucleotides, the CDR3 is TGTGCCACAGGACAGGATGGAAACACCATATATTTT.

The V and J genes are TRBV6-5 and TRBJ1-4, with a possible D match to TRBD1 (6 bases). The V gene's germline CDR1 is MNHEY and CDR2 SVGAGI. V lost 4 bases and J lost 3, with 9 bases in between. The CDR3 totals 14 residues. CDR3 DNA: TGTGCCAGCAGTTCTGGACAGCCTAATGAAAAACTGTTTTTT. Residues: CASSSGQPNEKLFF.

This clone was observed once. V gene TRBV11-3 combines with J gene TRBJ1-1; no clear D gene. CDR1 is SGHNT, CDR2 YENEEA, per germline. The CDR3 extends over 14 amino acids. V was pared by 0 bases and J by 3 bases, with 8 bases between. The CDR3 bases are TGTGCCAGCAGCTTAGACGCCCTATACACTGAAGCTTTCTTT. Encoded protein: CASSLDALYTEAFF.

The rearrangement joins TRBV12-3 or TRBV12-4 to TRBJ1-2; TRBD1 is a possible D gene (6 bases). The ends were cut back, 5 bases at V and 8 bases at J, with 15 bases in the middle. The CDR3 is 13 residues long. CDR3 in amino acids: CASSRQAPSGYTF. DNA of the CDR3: TGTGCCAGCAGTCGACAGGCGCCCTCAGGCTACACCTTC.

CDR3 loop: CASSPPAGYNEQFF. The DNA for the CDR3 is TGTGCCAGCTCACCACCCGCAGGGTACAATGAGCAGTTCTTC. The chain employs TRBV18 and TRBJ2-1; tentatively, D is TRBD1 (5 bases). This CDR3 has 14 residues. V was pared by 0 bases and J by 4 bases, with 7 bases between. Germline CDR1 reads KGHSH; CDR2 reads LQKENI.

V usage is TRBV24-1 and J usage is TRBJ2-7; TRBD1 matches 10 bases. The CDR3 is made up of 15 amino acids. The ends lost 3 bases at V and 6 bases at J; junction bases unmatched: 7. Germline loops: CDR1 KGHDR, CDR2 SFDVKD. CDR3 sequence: CATSDGTGAKGEQYF. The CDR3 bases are TGTGCCACCAGTGATGGGACAGGGGCTAAGGGCGAGCAGTACTTC.

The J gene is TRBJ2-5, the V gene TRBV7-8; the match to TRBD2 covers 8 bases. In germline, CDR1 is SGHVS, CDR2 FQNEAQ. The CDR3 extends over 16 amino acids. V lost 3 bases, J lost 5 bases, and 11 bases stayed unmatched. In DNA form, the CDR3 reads TGTGCCAGCAGCTTTCTTTCCGGGAGGGCCCACGAGACCCAGTACTTC. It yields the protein CASSFLSGRAHETQYF.